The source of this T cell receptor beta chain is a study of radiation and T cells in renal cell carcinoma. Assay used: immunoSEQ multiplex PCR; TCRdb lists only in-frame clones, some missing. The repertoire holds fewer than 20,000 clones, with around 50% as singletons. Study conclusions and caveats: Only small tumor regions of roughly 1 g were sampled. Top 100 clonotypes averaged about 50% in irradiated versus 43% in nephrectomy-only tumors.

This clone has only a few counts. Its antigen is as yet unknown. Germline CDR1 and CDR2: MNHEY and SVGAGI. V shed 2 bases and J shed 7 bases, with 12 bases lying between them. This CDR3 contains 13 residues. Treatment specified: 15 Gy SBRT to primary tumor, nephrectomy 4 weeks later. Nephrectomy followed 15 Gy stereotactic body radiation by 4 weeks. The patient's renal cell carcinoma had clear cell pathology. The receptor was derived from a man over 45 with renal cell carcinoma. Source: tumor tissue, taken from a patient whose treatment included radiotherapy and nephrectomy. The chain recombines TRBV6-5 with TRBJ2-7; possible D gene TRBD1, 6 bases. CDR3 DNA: TGTGCCAGCAGTTACCCGACAGGACGTGAGCAGTACTTC. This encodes CASSYPTGREQYF.